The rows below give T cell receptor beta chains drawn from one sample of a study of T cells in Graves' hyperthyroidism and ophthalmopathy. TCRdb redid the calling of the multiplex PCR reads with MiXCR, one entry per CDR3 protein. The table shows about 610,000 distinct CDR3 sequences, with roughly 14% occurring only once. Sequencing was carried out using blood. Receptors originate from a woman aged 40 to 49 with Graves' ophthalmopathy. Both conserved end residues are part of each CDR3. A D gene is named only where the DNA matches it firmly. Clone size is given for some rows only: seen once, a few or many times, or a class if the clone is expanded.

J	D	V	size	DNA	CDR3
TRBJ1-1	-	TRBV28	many	TGTGCCAGCAGAGACGTCGGGCCGAACACTGAAGCTTTCTTT	CASRDVGPNTEAFF
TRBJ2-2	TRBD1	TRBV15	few	TGTGCCACCAGCGGGGGACAGACCGCGAACACCGGGGAGCTGTTTTTT	CATSGGQTANTGELFF
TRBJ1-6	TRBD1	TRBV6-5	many	TGTGCCAGCAGTTCCGGGACAGGGGATAATTCACCCCTCCACTTT	CASSSGTGDNSPLHF
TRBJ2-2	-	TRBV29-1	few	TGCAGCGTTGATACAGCGGACACCGGGGAGCTGTTTTTT	CSVDTADTGELFF
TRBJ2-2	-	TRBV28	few	TGTGCCAGCAGGATCGGGGGAAGTGACACCGGGGAGCTGTTTTTT	CASRIGGSDTGELFF
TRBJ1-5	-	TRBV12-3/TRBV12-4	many	TGTGCCAGCAGTTTAGGGAGTTATAGCAATCAGCCCCAGCATTTT	CASSLGSYSNQPQHF
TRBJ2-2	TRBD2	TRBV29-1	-	TGCAGCGTTGAGGGGGGGGTGAACACCGGGGAGCTGTTTTTT	CSVEGGVNTGELFF
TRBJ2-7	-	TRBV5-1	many	TGCGCCAGCAGCCACCTTTGGGGGGGCAGCTCCTACGAGCAGTACTTC	CASSHLWGGSSYEQYF
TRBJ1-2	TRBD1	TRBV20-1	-	TGCAGTGCTACCCGGACAGGGGGCGCTTCCTATGGCTACACCTTC	CSATRTGGASYGYTF
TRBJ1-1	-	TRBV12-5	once	TGTGCTAGTGGTTTGGCCCTGAACACTGAAGCTTTCTTT	CASGLALNTEAFF